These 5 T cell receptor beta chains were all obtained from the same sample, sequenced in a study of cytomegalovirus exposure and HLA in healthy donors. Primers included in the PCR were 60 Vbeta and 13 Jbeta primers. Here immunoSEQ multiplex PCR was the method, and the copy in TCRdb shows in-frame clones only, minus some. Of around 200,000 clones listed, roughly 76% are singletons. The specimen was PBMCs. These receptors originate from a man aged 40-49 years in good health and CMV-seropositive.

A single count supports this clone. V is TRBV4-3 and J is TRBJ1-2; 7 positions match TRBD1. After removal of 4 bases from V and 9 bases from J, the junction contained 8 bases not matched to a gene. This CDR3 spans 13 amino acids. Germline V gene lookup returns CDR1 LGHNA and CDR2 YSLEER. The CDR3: CASSLSRQGRYTF. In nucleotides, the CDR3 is TGCGCCAGCAGCCTCAGCCGACAGGGACGCTACACCTTC.

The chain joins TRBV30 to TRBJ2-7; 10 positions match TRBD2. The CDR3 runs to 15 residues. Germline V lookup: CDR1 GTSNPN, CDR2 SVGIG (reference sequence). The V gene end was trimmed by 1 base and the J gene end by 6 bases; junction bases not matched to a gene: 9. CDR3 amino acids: CAWSALAGAPGEQYF. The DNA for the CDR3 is TGTGCCTGGAGTGCTCTAGCGGGGGCCCCCGGCGAGCAGTACTTC.

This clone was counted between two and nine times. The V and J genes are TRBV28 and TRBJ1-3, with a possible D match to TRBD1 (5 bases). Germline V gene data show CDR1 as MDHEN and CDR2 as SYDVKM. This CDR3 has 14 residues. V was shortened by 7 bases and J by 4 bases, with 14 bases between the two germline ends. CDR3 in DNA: TGTGCCAGCACCCTCGGGGGTTCCGGAAACACCATATATTTT. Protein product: CASTLGGSGNTIYF. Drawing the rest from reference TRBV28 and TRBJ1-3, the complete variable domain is DVKVTQSSRYLVKRTGEKVFLECVQDMDHENMFWYRQDPGLGLRLIYFSYDVKMKEKGDIPEGYSVSREKKERFSLILESASTNQTSMYLCASTLGGSGNTIYFGEGSWLTVV.

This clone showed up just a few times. CDR3 residues: CASSGAGLALGEQYF. DNA for the CDR3: TGTGCCAGCAGTGGGGCGGGACTAGCCCTCGGCGAGCAGTACTTC. The genes are TRBV27 and TRBJ2-7, with 9 bases aligning to TRBD2. Germline V CDR1 and CDR2: MNHEY, SMNVEV (reference sequence). After removal of 5 bases from V and 6 bases from J, the junction contained 11 bases not matched to a gene. This CDR3 is built from 15 residues.

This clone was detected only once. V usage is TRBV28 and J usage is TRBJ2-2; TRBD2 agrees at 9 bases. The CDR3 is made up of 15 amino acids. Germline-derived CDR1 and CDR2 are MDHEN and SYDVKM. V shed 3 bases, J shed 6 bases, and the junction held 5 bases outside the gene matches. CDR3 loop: CASSFIRGGAGELFF. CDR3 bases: TGTGCCAGCAGTTTTATACGCGGGGGGGCCGGGGAGCTGTTTTTT.